This T cell receptor (beta chain) is drawn from a study of CD8 T cells in Susac syndrome. In regard to this clonotype: The antigen remains unidentified.

Trimming removed 4 bases at V and 3 bases at J, with 24 bases between. Germline loops: CDR1 SGHRS, CDR2 YFSETQ. The CDR3 sequence is 18 residues long. Study-wide findings and caveats: The study's TCR sequencing and HLA analysis covered a relatively small number of individuals, and the study acknowledged this.

The authors carried out high-throughput sequencing of TCR beta. They applied it to CD8+ and CD4+ T cells obtained from blood. TEMRA cells were enriched by FACS, and CD4+ and CD8+ T cells were negatively isolated. RNA, at about 0.5 to 1 ug, was reverse transcribed with random hexamers. By means of immunoSEQ multiplex PCR, TCR beta CDR3 spanning 54 Vbeta and 13 Jbeta underwent amplification. TCRdb processed the immunoSEQ multiplex PCR reads anew with MiXCR; each CDR3 protein has one entry. The sample carries about 250,000 distinct CDR3 sequences, around 93% recorded once. This chain joins TRBV5-1 and TRBJ2-3, with D possibly being TRBD2 (7 bases). What was sequenced was CD4+ T cells from PBMCs. The TCR sequence derives from a human donor with multiple sclerosis. CDR3 residues: CASSSLLWGGLGTDTQYF. CDR3 DNA sequence: TGCGCCAGCAGCAGCCTCCTGTGGGGGGGCCTTGGGACAGATACGCAGTATTTT.